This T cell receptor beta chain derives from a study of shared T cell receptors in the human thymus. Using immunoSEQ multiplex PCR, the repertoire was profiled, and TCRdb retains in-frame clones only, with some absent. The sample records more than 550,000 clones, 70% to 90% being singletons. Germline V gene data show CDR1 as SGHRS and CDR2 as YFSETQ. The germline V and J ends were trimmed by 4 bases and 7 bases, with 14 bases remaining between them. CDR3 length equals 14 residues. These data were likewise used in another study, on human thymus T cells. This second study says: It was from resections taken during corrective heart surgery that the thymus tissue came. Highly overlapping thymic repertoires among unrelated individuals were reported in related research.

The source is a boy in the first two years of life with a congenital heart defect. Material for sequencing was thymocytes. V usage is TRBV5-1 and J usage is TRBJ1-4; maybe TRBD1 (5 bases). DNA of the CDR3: TGCGCCAGCAGCATCCACGCCGGGGGTGAAAAACTGTTTTTT. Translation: CASSIHAGGEKLFF.